A single TCR beta chain is shown here with its context. Antigen specificity is unknown. The sample is drawn from a study of cytomegalovirus exposure and HLA in healthy donors. Study results and limitations: The authors listed roughly 150 TCR beta chains as cytomegalovirus-associated. Presence/absence analyses rested on an assumption that sequencing depth was roughly uniform across donors. Despite most TCR sequences being rare, some public TCRs occurred in many donors. A later analysis found TCR association rates differed by HLA locus, highest for DRB1 and lowest for HLA-C.

This CDR3 comprises 14 residues. V was cut by 5 bases and J by 0 bases, with 11 bases left in between. Germline V gene lookup returns CDR1 SGHDT and CDR2 YYEEEE. PCR primers comprised 60 Vbeta and 13 Jbeta primers. Method: immunoSEQ multiplex PCR; TCRdb's copy keeps in-frame clones and lacks some. The table lists some 150,000 clones, roughly 79% of them singletons. Sequencing was carried out using PBMCs. The rearrangement uses TRBV5-6 and TRBJ1-1; weak D call: TRBD1 (6 bases). This TCR was recovered from a woman aged 40 to 50 in good health and CMV-seronegative. This CDR3 reads CASSPTGMNTEAFF. CDR3 bases: TGTGCCAGCAGTCCGACAGGCATGAACACTGAAGCTTTCTTT.